This T cell receptor beta chain was sequenced for a study of blood T cell repertoires in COVID-19 (dated by TCRdb to the early 2020s). Describing the broader study: The collaborator samples originated in the United States, Italy and Spain and spanned the acute and convalescent phases of COVID-19. The prospective study material was composed of cDNA or gDNA derived from T cells, B-cell-depleted T cells, or PBMCs. The dataset comprised deeply sampled blood TCRbeta repertoires from subjects exposed to, actively infected with, or recovered from COVID-19. The repertoires were released in a freely available public database intended as a resource for research on the immune response to SARS-CoV-2. The samples were drawn from two sources: the first 160 participants of the ongoing ImmuneRACE study, and about 1,300 subjects contributed by 6 global collaborators. Nearly every sample came with metadata listing a de-identified subject ID, COVID-19 status, age in years and sex. Where available, HLA class I and class II types were taken from metadata supplied by the sample provider and were not determined by assay-based typing. What the study reported, not specific to this receptor: Clinical and demographic metadata were provided uncurated, with the amount varying by source and participant.

TCRbeta CDR3 regions were amplified from genomic DNA by means of the immunoSEQ Assay, a bias-controlled multiplex PCR. In the authors' own workflow: The number of nucleated cells in each sample was estimated from the amplification of reference gene primers within the assay. Sequence reads were collapsed and filtered to measure the absolute abundance of every unique TCRbeta CDR3 rearrangement. For each sample, productive Simpson clonality was calculated as the square root of Simpson's diversity index across productive rearrangements. TCRdb obtained this table from immuneACCESS and retained in-frame rearrangements with V and J assigned. These tables miss some clones; where compared with another copy, unresolved V genes account for less than half of the shortfall, and the remainder is unexplained. V and J calls and clone size are those listed in that table; D and trimming were worked out from the DNA. This sample is represented by about 490,000 clones; 70% to 90% of them were singletons. 3.2% of the sample goes to the ten largest clones.

The CDR3 has 16 amino acids, counting the end cysteine and phenylalanine. The DNA shown is the 48-base CDR3, in frame from base 1. Compared with germline, V lacks 1 base and J lacks 10 bases; bases without a gene match: 14. CDR1 and CDR2, looked up from the germline V gene, are SGHRS and YFSETQ. Remarks on this clone: The antigen it binds to is not known. Base qualities are not at hand, and no much larger clone is one base apart.

Each collaborating institution followed its own protocols to collect whole blood in K2EDTA tubes. For TCRbeta analysis, collaborator samples were shipped as frozen whole blood, as isolated PBMCs, or as DNA extracted from either sample type. This chain is built from TRBV5-1 and TRBJ2-1; TRBD2 lines up with 7 middle nucleotides. The sequence came from a human donor in a cohort sampled during active COVID-19. Material for sequencing was peripheral blood. The nucleotide sequence is TGCGCCAGCAGCTTGCTAGCGGCCCTCGCTCCCGTAGAGCAGTTCTTC. It translates to CASSLLAALAPVEQFF.